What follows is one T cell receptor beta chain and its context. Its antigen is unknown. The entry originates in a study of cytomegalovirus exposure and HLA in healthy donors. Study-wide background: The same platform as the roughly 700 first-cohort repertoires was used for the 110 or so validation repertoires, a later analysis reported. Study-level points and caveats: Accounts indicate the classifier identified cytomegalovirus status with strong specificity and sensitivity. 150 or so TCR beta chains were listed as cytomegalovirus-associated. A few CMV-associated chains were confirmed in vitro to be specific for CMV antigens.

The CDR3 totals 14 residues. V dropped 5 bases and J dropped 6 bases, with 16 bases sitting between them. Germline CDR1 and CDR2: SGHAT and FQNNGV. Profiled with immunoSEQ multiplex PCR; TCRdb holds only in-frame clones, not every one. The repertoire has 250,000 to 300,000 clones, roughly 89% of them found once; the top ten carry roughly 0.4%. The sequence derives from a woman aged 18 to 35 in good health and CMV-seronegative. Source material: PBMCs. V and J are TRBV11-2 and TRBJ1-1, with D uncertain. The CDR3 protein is CASSIPRSGSEAFF. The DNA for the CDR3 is TGTGCCAGCAGCATTCCTCGCTCAGGCTCTGAAGCTTTCTTT.